This is a list of T cell receptor beta chains from one sample in a study of blood T cell repertoires in COVID-19. Assay used: immunoSEQ multiplex PCR; TCRdb lists only in-frame clones, some missing. The sample carries some 200,000 clones, over 80% recorded once. Source material: peripheral blood. All receptors come from a woman in her thirties or forties with acute or convalescent COVID-19. Both conserved end residues are trimmed from each CDR3. D genes are given only for firm matches.

j_call d_call v_call cdr3_aa
TRBJ1-3 - TRBV3-1/TRBV3-2 ASSQTASGNTIY
TRBJ1-6 - TRBV7-2 ASSFGGGGSPLH
TRBJ2-5 - TRBV19 ASSIDRRGETQY
TRBJ2-2 TRBD1 TRBV7-6 ASSLQGITGELF
TRBJ2-2 TRBD2 TRBV19 ASSMTSGTRGTGELF
TRBJ1-2 - TRBV5-8 ASISRGRGTYGYT
TRBJ1-6 TRBD1 TRBV29-1 SVGQGNSPLH
TRBJ1-2 - TRBV30 AWRGDNYGYT
TRBJ2-2 TRBD1 TRBV27 ASSLPGTGLGELF
TRBJ2-7 - TRBV4-1 ASSVYGGSYEQY
TRBJ2-1 TRBD1 TRBV6-4 ASSDSVGTGSYNEQF
TRBJ2-2 TRBD2 TRBV6-6 ASSPQSAGGVFAGELF
TRBJ1-5 - TRBV12-5 ASALVSNQPQH
TRBJ2-5 - TRBV19 ASSNELGETQY
TRBJ1-4 TRBD1 TRBV6-5 ASRRQGAKEKLF
TRBJ2-5 - TRBV9 ASSVTSGRQETQY
TRBJ1-2 TRBD1 TRBV11-2 ASSLTGQGYGYT
TRBJ1-1 TRBD1 TRBV3-1/TRBV3-2 ASSQDTGGGAF
TRBJ1-1 TRBD1 TRBV18 ASSPTGESTEAF
TRBJ1-6 - TRBV3-1/TRBV3-2 ASSQTVGRSYNSPLH
TRBJ2-7 TRBD1 TRBV5-1 ASSPSGQGKPYEQY
TRBJ2-2 - TRBV19 ASSALPGLQNTGELF
TRBJ1-2 TRBD1 TRBV2 ATGGGHYGYT
TRBJ1-1 - TRBV30 AWSEAIEAF
TRBJ1-2 - TRBV9 ASSVSLSANYGYT
TRBJ2-1 TRBD2 TRBV9 ASSTTSGSWVEQF
TRBJ1-4 - TRBV5-4 ASSLGQREKLF